These 10 T cell receptor beta chains originate from one sample sequenced in a study of blood T cell repertoires in COVID-19. Sequencing was performed with immunoSEQ multiplex PCR; in TCRdb, only in-frame clones are kept and a portion is missing. The sample includes under 250,000 clones, roughly 85% seen only once; the top ten take around 2.5%. The source material was peripheral blood. These receptors all come from a woman in her seventies with active or convalescent COVID-19.

The CDR3 sequence is CASSVGGGTVGTEAFF. The CDR3 DNA follows: TGTGCCAGCAGCGTAGGCGGGGGAACTGTCGGAACTGAAGCTTTCTTT. J is TRBJ1-1 and V is TRBV9; possible D gene TRBD1, 5 bases. The CDR3 has 16 amino acids. The germline V gene encodes CDR1 SGDLS and CDR2 YYNGEE. Trimming pared 0 bases from V and 5 bases from J, leaving 17 bases between.

The V call is TRBV18, the J call TRBJ2-5; 8 bases are a match to TRBD1. The CDR3 has 14 residues. Trimming at V came to 4 bases and at J to 5 bases, leaving 6 bases not matched to a gene. The germline gives CDR1 KGHSH, CDR2 LQKENI. In nucleotides, the CDR3 is TGTGCCAGCTCACACGGACAGGGCGGGGAGACCCAGTACTTC. Amino acid sequence: CASSHGQGGETQYF.

This chain joins TRBV2 and TRBJ2-7, with TRBD2 identical over 10 bases. Per germline, CDR1 SNHLY and CDR2 FYNNEI. This CDR3 is 17 amino acids long. J gave up 0 bases and V 4 bases, and 9 bases lay outside the gene matches. The DNA for the CDR3 is TGTGCCAGCAGTGGAGGAGCGGGAGGGCCGGGCTCCTACGAGCAGTACTTC. It encodes CASSGGAGGPGSYEQYF. The full variable domain, in which reference TRBV2 and TRBJ2-7 provide the parts outside the CDR3, is EPEVTQTPSHQVTQMGQEVILRCVPISNHLYFYWYRQILGQKVEFLVSFYNNEISEKSEIFDDQFSVERPDGSNFTLKIRSTKLEDSAMYFCASSGGAGGPGSYEQYFGPGTRLTVT.

The chain is built from TRBV15 and TRBJ2-2, with 7 bases identical to TRBD2. The V segment lost 1 base and the J segment 0 bases; nucleotides outside the gene matches: 2. The germline V gene has CDR1 LNHNV and CDR2 YYDKDF (reference sequence). The CDR3 covers 16 residues. CDR3 amino acids: CATSRASGANTGELFF. In DNA, the CDR3 is TGTGCCACCAGCAGAGCTAGCGGAGCGAACACCGGGGAGCTGTTTTTT.

The J gene is TRBJ1-1, the V gene TRBV5-1; D is unclear. The CDR3 consists of 13 residues. With 4 bases removed from V and 0 bases from J, the gap between germline ends came to 7 bases. Germline assignment: CDR1 SGHRS and CDR2 YFSETQ. The DNA for the CDR3 is TGCGCCAGCAGCGGAGAGATGAACACTGAAGCTTTCTTT. Its protein is CASSGEMNTEAFF.

The chain uses TRBV19 and TRBJ2-7; 7 bases line up with TRBD1. Germline lookup yields CDR1 LNHDA and CDR2 SQIVND (reference sequence). This CDR3 has 15 amino acids. V was clipped by 4 bases and J by 3 bases; unmatched bases: 9. This chain's CDR3 is CASSTGTVQIYEQYF. The CDR3 region has the DNA TGTGCCAGTAGTACCGGGACAGTACAGATCTACGAGCAGTACTTC.

The CDR3 bases are TGTGCCAGCAGCCTACTCCCCCTAGCGGGGGGGGAGCAGTTCTTC. It yields the protein CASSLLPLAGGEQFF. The V call is TRBV6-2 or TRBV6-3, the J call TRBJ2-1, with 12 bases fitting TRBD2. CDR3 length: 15 amino acids. Germline CDR1 and CDR2: MNHEY and SVGEGT. V gave up 6 bases and J gave up 10 bases; unmatched junction bases: 10.

The chain recombines TRBV9 with TRBJ1-1, with D perhaps TRBD1 (6 bases). V was trimmed by 4 bases and J by 4 bases, leaving 11 bases between them. The CDR3 is 13 residues long. From germline, CDR1 is SGDLS and CDR2 YYNGEE. The CDR3 is CASSIQGTTEAFF. CDR3 coding DNA: TGTGCCAGCAGCATACAGGGTACCACTGAAGCTTTCTTT.

This chain uses TRBV19 with TRBJ2-3, with D possibly TRBD2 on 5 matching bases. The CDR3 has 11 residues. The germline V gene has CDR1 LNHDA and CDR2 SQIVND (reference sequence). V was shortened by 8 bases and J by 6 bases, with 9 bases between the two germline ends. CDR3 in amino acids: CASSSGDTQYF. As DNA, the CDR3 is TGTGCCAGTTCCTCGGGGGATACGCAGTATTTT. The full variable domain, with the rest looked up from reference TRBV19 and TRBJ2-3, is DGGITQSPKYLFRKEGQNVTLSCEQNLNHDAMYWYRQDPGQGLRLIYYSQIVNDFQKGDIAEGYSVSREKKESFPLTVTSAQKNPTAFYLCASSSGDTQYFGPGTRLTVL.

This chain links TRBV6-2 or TRBV6-3 with TRBJ2-1; D perhaps matches TRBD1 (6 bases). The CDR3 is 13 residues long. In germline, CDR1 is MNHEY, CDR2 SVGEGT. Deletions cut 4 bases from V and 5 bases from J, with 9 bases between. CDR3 region: CASSFNRDNEQFF. The CDR3 nucleotides read TGTGCCAGCAGTTTTAACAGGGACAATGAGCAGTTCTTC.